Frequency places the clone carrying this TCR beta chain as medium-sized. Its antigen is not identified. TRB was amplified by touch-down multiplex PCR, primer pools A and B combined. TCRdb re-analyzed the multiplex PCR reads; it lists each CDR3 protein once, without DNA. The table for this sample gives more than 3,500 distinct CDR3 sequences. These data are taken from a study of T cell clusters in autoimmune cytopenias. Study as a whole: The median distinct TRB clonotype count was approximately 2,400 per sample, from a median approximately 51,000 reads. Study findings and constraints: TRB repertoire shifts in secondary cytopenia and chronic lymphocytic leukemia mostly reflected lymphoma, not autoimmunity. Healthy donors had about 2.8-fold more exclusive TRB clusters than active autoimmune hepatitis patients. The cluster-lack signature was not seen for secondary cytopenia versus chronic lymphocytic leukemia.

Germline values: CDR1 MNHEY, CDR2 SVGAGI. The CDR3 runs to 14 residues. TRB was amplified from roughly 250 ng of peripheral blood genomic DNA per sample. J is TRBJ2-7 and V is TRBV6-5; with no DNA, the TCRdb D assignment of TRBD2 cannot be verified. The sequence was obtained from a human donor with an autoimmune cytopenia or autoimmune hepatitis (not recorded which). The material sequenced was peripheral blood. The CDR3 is CASNPGGEAYEQYF.